This is a list of T cell receptor beta chains from one sample in a study of blood T cell repertoires in COVID-19. Only in-frame clones appear in the TCRdb table, and some are missing; sequencing was by immunoSEQ multiplex PCR. The profile shows over 150,000 clones, roughly 80% of them singletons. The specimen sequenced was PBMCs or T cells enriched from blood (not recorded which). The receptors shown here come from a woman in her sixties or seventies who had recovered from COVID-19. Each CDR3 is given with its conserved first and last residue. The D gene is left open where the match is weak. Not every row has a clone size; where given, it reads once, few, many or a size class.

CDR3 length: 16
V gene: TRBV2
J gene: TRBJ2-2
clone size: NA
D gene: NA
CDR3 DNA: TGTGCCAGCAGTACCTCCGGACATTCGAACACCGGGGAGCTGTTTTTT
CDR3 protein: CASSTSGHSNTGELFF

CDR3 length: 18
V gene: TRBV10-3
J gene: TRBJ2-3
clone size: NA
D gene: TRBD2
CDR3 DNA: TGTGCCATCAGTGAGAGGGGCCTACTAGCGAGCCTTACAGATACGCAGTATTTT
CDR3 protein: CAISERGLLASLTDTQYF

CDR3 length: 14
V gene: TRBV3-1/TRBV3-2
J gene: TRBJ2-3
clone size: NA
D gene: TRBD1
CDR3 DNA: TGTGCCAGCAGCAGACAGGGGGGAACAGATACGCAGTATTTT
CDR3 protein: CASSRQGGTDTQYF

CDR3 length: 14
V gene: TRBV7-9
J gene: TRBJ1-2
clone size: many
D gene: TRBD1
CDR3 DNA: TGTGCCAGCAGGTCGACAGGGGGCAACTATGGCTACACCTTC
CDR3 protein: CASRSTGGNYGYTF

CDR3 length: 12
V gene: TRBV2
J gene: TRBJ1-1
clone size: NA
D gene: TRBD1
CDR3 DNA: TGTGCCAGCGGAAGGGGGCCGACTGAAGCTTTCTTT
CDR3 protein: CASGRGPTEAFF

CDR3 length: 15
V gene: TRBV18
J gene: TRBJ1-1
clone size: NA
D gene: NA
CDR3 DNA: TGTGCCAGCTCACCAATCGACAGTCCCTTCACTGAAGCTTTCTTT
CDR3 protein: CASSPIDSPFTEAFF

CDR3 length: 14
V gene: TRBV5-1
J gene: TRBJ2-3
clone size: NA
D gene: NA
CDR3 DNA: TGCGCCAGCAGCTGGGGACTCGACACAGATACGCAGTATTTT
CDR3 protein: CASSWGLDTDTQYF

CDR3 length: 14
V gene: TRBV5-4
J gene: TRBJ2-5
clone size: NA
D gene: TRBD2
CDR3 DNA: TGTGCCGGTCAAAGCGGGGGGGCGCAGGAGACCCAGTACTTC
CDR3 protein: CAGQSGGAQETQYF

CDR3 length: 13
V gene: TRBV12-3/TRBV12-4
J gene: TRBJ2-1
clone size: NA
D gene: NA
CDR3 DNA: TGTGCCAGCAGTTTTTCAGGGAACAATGAGCAGTTCTTC
CDR3 protein: CASSFSGNNEQFF

CDR3 length: 15
V gene: TRBV7-6
J gene: TRBJ2-1
clone size: few
D gene: NA
CDR3 DNA: TGTGCCAGCAGCTTAGTTCCGGGGTTAGGCAATGAGCAGTTCTTC
CDR3 protein: CASSLVPGLGNEQFF

CDR3 length: 13
V gene: TRBV5-1
J gene: TRBJ2-5
clone size: NA
D gene: NA
CDR3 DNA: TGCGCCAGCAGCGGGGGGGCGAGAGAGACCCAGTACTTC
CDR3 protein: CASSGGARETQYF

CDR3 length: 15
V gene: TRBV27
J gene: TRBJ2-1
clone size: NA
D gene: TRBD2
CDR3 DNA: TGTGCCAGCAGCTATATAGCGGGGAATACGAATGAGCAGTTCTTC
CDR3 protein: CASSYIAGNTNEQFF

CDR3 length: 18
V gene: TRBV5-1
J gene: TRBJ2-1
clone size: NA
D gene: TRBD2
CDR3 DNA: TGCGCCAGCAGCTTGGGACTAGCGGGGGCCCGCTCCTACAATGAGCAGTTCTTC
CDR3 protein: CASSLGLAGARSYNEQFF

CDR3 length: 15
V gene: TRBV19
J gene: TRBJ1-2
clone size: NA
D gene: NA
CDR3 DNA: TGTGCCAGTAGTGGGAGGGACGGCGGGAACTATGGCTACACCTTC
CDR3 protein: CASSGRDGGNYGYTF

CDR3 length: 16
V gene: TRBV6-4
J gene: TRBJ2-2
clone size: NA
D gene: TRBD2
CDR3 DNA: TGTGCCAGCAGCGTAGCGGGGGGCCCGAACACCGGGGAGCTGTTTTTT
CDR3 protein: CASSVAGGPNTGELFF

CDR3 length: 15
V gene: TRBV5-1
J gene: TRBJ2-7
clone size: NA
D gene: TRBD1
CDR3 DNA: TGCGCCAGCAGCTTAGGGACAGGCTTTGGTTACGAGCAGTACTTC
CDR3 protein: CASSLGTGFGYEQYF

CDR3 length: 14
V gene: TRBV3-1/TRBV3-2
J gene: TRBJ1-2
clone size: once
D gene: NA
CDR3 DNA: TGTGCCAGCAGCCACCACGGGGGGGTGGATGGCTACACCTTC
CDR3 protein: CASSHHGGVDGYTF

CDR3 length: 15
V gene: TRBV5-1
J gene: TRBJ2-1
clone size: NA
D gene: NA
CDR3 DNA: TGCGCCAGCAGCTTGTTCGGGGACTCCTACAATGAGCAGTTCTTC
CDR3 protein: CASSLFGDSYNEQFF

CDR3 length: 14
V gene: TRBV5-1
J gene: TRBJ1-1
clone size: NA
D gene: NA
CDR3 DNA: TGCGCCAGCAGCTTGTGGCAGGGCGGCACTGAAGCTTTCTTT
CDR3 protein: CASSLWQGGTEAFF

CDR3 length: 14
V gene: TRBV27
J gene: TRBJ2-2
clone size: NA
D gene: NA
CDR3 DNA: TGTGCCAGCAGTTTTTGGGTCGGGACCGGGGAGCTGTTTTTT
CDR3 protein: CASSFWVGTGELFF

CDR3 length: 14
V gene: TRBV7-2
J gene: TRBJ2-1
clone size: NA
D gene: NA
CDR3 DNA: TGTGCCAGCAGGATAACCGGGACATCAAATGAGCAGTTCTTC
CDR3 protein: CASRITGTSNEQFF

CDR3 length: 13
V gene: TRBV12-5
J gene: TRBJ2-7
clone size: once
D gene: NA
CDR3 DNA: TGTGCTAGTGGAGGAGGGATTACCTACGAGCAGTACTTC
CDR3 protein: CASGGGITYEQYF

CDR3 length: 17
V gene: TRBV24-1
J gene: TRBJ2-6
clone size: NA
D gene: TRBD1
CDR3 DNA: TGTGCCACCAGACCTAAGACAGGGACGACTGGGGCCAACGTCCTGACTTTC
CDR3 protein: CATRPKTGTTGANVLTF

CDR3 length: 15
V gene: TRBV5-1
J gene: TRBJ1-4
clone size: NA
D gene: NA
CDR3 DNA: TGCGCCAGCAGCCCGGACCGTCACCGGGAGGAAAAACTGTTTTTT
CDR3 protein: CASSPDRHREEKLFF

CDR3 length: 15
V gene: TRBV30
J gene: TRBJ2-7
clone size: NA
D gene: NA
CDR3 DNA: TGTGCCTGGAGTTTCCTCCGGACAGCCTCCTACGAGCAGTACTTC
CDR3 protein: CAWSFLRTASYEQYF

CDR3 length: 12
V gene: TRBV30
J gene: TRBJ1-2
clone size: NA
D gene: NA
CDR3 DNA: TGTGCCTGGAGTAGGGGTTGGTATGGCTACACCTTC
CDR3 protein: CAWSRGWYGYTF

CDR3 length: 14
V gene: TRBV19
J gene: TRBJ1-1
clone size: NA
D gene: TRBD1
CDR3 DNA: TGTGCCAGTAGTGCTCGGACAGGGAACACTGAAGCTTTCTTT
CDR3 protein: CASSARTGNTEAFF

CDR3 length: 13
V gene: TRBV6-5
J gene: TRBJ1-5
clone size: NA
D gene: NA
CDR3 DNA: TGTGCCAGCAGTTCAGTTAGCAATCAGCCCCAGCATTTT
CDR3 protein: CASSSVSNQPQHF

CDR3 length: 16
V gene: TRBV6-6
J gene: TRBJ2-2
clone size: NA
D gene: NA
CDR3 DNA: TGTGCCAGCACTATAGGGGCGGGGAGGAACACCGGGGAGCTGTTTTTT
CDR3 protein: CASTIGAGRNTGELFF

CDR3 length: 16
V gene: TRBV7-3
J gene: TRBJ2-1
clone size: NA
D gene: TRBD2
CDR3 DNA: TGTGCCAGCAGCCGGACTAGCGCAAGCTCCTACAATGAGCAGTTCTTC
CDR3 protein: CASSRTSASSYNEQFF

CDR3 length: 15
V gene: TRBV10-1
J gene: TRBJ2-2
clone size: NA
D gene: TRBD1
CDR3 DNA: TGCGCCAGCAGTGAGGGGGACAGTAACACCGGGGAGCTGTTTTTT
CDR3 protein: CASSEGDSNTGELFF

CDR3 length: 13
V gene: TRBV9
J gene: TRBJ1-3
clone size: NA
D gene: NA
CDR3 DNA: TGTGCCAGCAGCGACAGGATTGGAAACACCATATATTTT
CDR3 protein: CASSDRIGNTIYF

CDR3 length: 13
V gene: TRBV15
J gene: TRBJ1-2
clone size: NA
D gene: NA
CDR3 DNA: TGTGCCACCAGCAGAGATGCAGGTTATGGCTACACCTTC
CDR3 protein: CATSRDAGYGYTF

CDR3 length: 14
V gene: TRBV24-1
J gene: TRBJ1-2
clone size: NA
D gene: NA
CDR3 DNA: TGTGCCACCAGTGATACAGGGCCCACTGGAGGCTACACCTTC
CDR3 protein: CATSDTGPTGGYTF

CDR3 length: 14
V gene: TRBV27
J gene: TRBJ1-1
clone size: few
D gene: NA
CDR3 DNA: TGTGCCAGCAGTTGGACAGTTACGGACACTGAAGCTTTCTTT
CDR3 protein: CASSWTVTDTEAFF

CDR3 length: 13
V gene: TRBV12-3/TRBV12-4
J gene: TRBJ2-7
clone size: NA
D gene: TRBD1
CDR3 DNA: TGTGCCAGCAGTGGGACAGCTTCCTACGAGCAGTACTTC
CDR3 protein: CASSGTASYEQYF

CDR3 length: 13
V gene: TRBV30
J gene: TRBJ1-2
clone size: NA
D gene: NA
CDR3 DNA: TGTGCCTGGAGTGTACAACAGCCATATGGCTACACCTTC
CDR3 protein: CAWSVQQPYGYTF

CDR3 length: 15
V gene: TRBV27
J gene: TRBJ1-5
clone size: once
D gene: NA
CDR3 DNA: TGTGCCAGCAAAGTGGGAGGGGAGAGCAATCAGCCCCAGCATTTT
CDR3 protein: CASKVGGESNQPQHF

CDR3 length: 14
V gene: TRBV2
J gene: TRBJ1-5
clone size: NA
D gene: TRBD1
CDR3 DNA: TGTGCCAGCGAAGGACAGGCTGCCTATCAGCCCCAGCATTTT
CDR3 protein: CASEGQAAYQPQHF

CDR3 length: 13
V gene: TRBV24-1
J gene: TRBJ2-1
clone size: NA
D gene: TRBD1
CDR3 DNA: TGTGCCACCAGTGATTTGGGGACAGACGAGCAGTTCTTC
CDR3 protein: CATSDLGTDEQFF

CDR3 length: 13
V gene: TRBV7-9
J gene: TRBJ1-1
clone size: NA
D gene: NA
CDR3 DNA: TGTGCCAGCAGCCCCATCAGGGGAACTGAAGCTTTCTTT
CDR3 protein: CASSPIRGTEAFF

CDR3 length: 16
V gene: TRBV4-2
J gene: TRBJ2-3
clone size: few
D gene: TRBD2
CDR3 DNA: TGTGCCAGCAGCCAGGCCACTAGCGGGGAAGTAGATACGCAGTATTTT
CDR3 protein: CASSQATSGEVDTQYF

CDR3 length: 13
V gene: TRBV20-1
J gene: TRBJ1-2
clone size: NA
D gene: NA
CDR3 DNA: TGCAGTGCTAGTGACAGCGAGAACTATGGCTACACCTTC
CDR3 protein: CSASDSENYGYTF

CDR3 length: 16
V gene: TRBV5-1
J gene: TRBJ2-5
clone size: NA
D gene: TRBD2
CDR3 DNA: TGCGCCAGCAGCCTAAGGACTAGCGGAGTTCAAGAGACCCAGTACTTC
CDR3 protein: CASSLRTSGVQETQYF

CDR3 length: 16
V gene: TRBV5-6
J gene: TRBJ2-7
clone size: NA
D gene: TRBD1
CDR3 DNA: TGTGCCAGCAGCTCTCCGGGACAGGGTCCGTCCTACGAGCAGTACTTC
CDR3 protein: CASSSPGQGPSYEQYF

CDR3 length: 15
V gene: TRBV30
J gene: TRBJ2-5
clone size: NA
D gene: NA
CDR3 DNA: TGTGCCTGGATTGGCGGCCTACCGTACCAAGAGACCCAGTACTTC
CDR3 protein: CAWIGGLPYQETQYF

CDR3 length: 15
V gene: TRBV2
J gene: TRBJ1-1
clone size: NA
D gene: TRBD1
CDR3 DNA: TGTGCCAGCAGTGGACTGGGACAGTTAAACACTGAAGCTTTCTTT
CDR3 protein: CASSGLGQLNTEAFF

CDR3 length: 14
V gene: TRBV6-5
J gene: TRBJ1-2
clone size: NA
D gene: NA
CDR3 DNA: TGTGCCAGCAGCTCCATGGGGGGTAACTATGGCTACACCTTC
CDR3 protein: CASSSMGGNYGYTF

CDR3 length: 15
V gene: TRBV3-1/TRBV3-2
J gene: TRBJ1-2
clone size: NA
D gene: TRBD1
CDR3 DNA: TGTGCCAGCAGCCAGAACCGGGGACAGTACTATGGCTACACCTTC
CDR3 protein: CASSQNRGQYYGYTF

CDR3 length: 15
V gene: TRBV21-1
J gene: TRBJ2-7
clone size: once
D gene: NA
CDR3 DNA: NA
CDR3 protein: CASSKVGQGAYEQYF

CDR3 length: 19
V gene: TRBV18
J gene: TRBJ2-6
clone size: NA
D gene: NA
CDR3 DNA: TGTGCCAGCTCACCGTCCAATACCGCCCGACTCTCTGGGGCCAACGTCCTGACTTTC
CDR3 protein: CASSPSNTARLSGANVLTF

CDR3 length: 14
V gene: TRBV5-1
J gene: TRBJ2-5
clone size: NA
D gene: TRBD2
CDR3 DNA: TGCGCCAGCAGCCAGGGAGGGTCTCAAGAGACCCAGTACTTC
CDR3 protein: CASSQGGSQETQYF

CDR3 length: 15
V gene: TRBV5-1
J gene: TRBJ1-4
clone size: once
D gene: TRBD1
CDR3 DNA: TGCGCCAGCAGCTTAGGACAGGCAACTAATGAAAAACTGTTTTTT
CDR3 protein: CASSLGQATNEKLFF

CDR3 length: 16
V gene: TRBV5-1
J gene: TRBJ2-2
clone size: NA
D gene: TRBD1
CDR3 DNA: TGCGCCAGCAGCCCCTGGGACAGGCCGAACACCGGGGAGCTGTTTTTT
CDR3 protein: CASSPWDRPNTGELFF